Listed below are T cell receptor beta chains from one sample, sequenced in a study of metastatic and nonmetastatic thyroid tumors. TCRdb re-called clones via MiXCR from the PCR reads. The sample contains about 3,500 clones, under 40% of which appear only once. Input material: adjacent normal tissue. The receptors here all came from a male donor with papillary thyroid cancer or a benign thyroid nodule (not recorded which). Some clones in this sample may be carry-over from other donors' samples. The CDR3 runs from the conserved cysteine through the conserved F or W. Each record gives: clone size, V gene, CDR3 protein. A row's size may be missing; if present it is once, few, many or a size class.

abundance: NA; v_gene: TRBV27; CDR3aa: CASSSTAQGEFWYGYTF
abundance: NA; v_gene: TRBV7-9; CDR3aa: CALEPRVANYGYTF
abundance: NA; v_gene: TRBV20-1; CDR3aa: CSAGTASGMVEQYF
abundance: few; v_gene: TRBV27; CDR3aa: CASSLLTYGAGNSPLHF
abundance: few; v_gene: TRBV6-1; CDR3aa: CASSPPWVSRSEAFF
abundance: NA; v_gene: TRBV11-3; CDR3aa: CASSLEGTEGYEQYF
abundance: few; v_gene: TRBV6-1; CDR3aa: CASSEEVLAAYEQYF
abundance: few; v_gene: TRBV6-2/TRBV6-3; CDR3aa: CASSYLGQGANYGYTF
abundance: few; v_gene: TRBV28; CDR3aa: CASRSTGEYGYTF
abundance: NA; v_gene: TRBV2; CDR3aa: CASSSRRYSNQPQHF
abundance: few; v_gene: TRBV6-1; CDR3aa: CASSEEWGHGYTF
abundance: NA; v_gene: TRBV19; CDR3aa: CASSRRWEAFF
abundance: few; v_gene: TRBV6-5; CDR3aa: CASSYGSTSFNYGYTF
abundance: few; v_gene: TRBV6-2/TRBV6-3; CDR3aa: CASSHPSDRARNTEAFF
abundance: NA; v_gene: TRBV6-2/TRBV6-3; CDR3aa: CASSYSAGGAYNEQFF
abundance: NA; v_gene: TRBV10-3; CDR3aa: CAISGSPTGGFGYTF
abundance: NA; v_gene: TRBV6-2/TRBV6-3; CDR3aa: CASSQAGAEENTQYF
abundance: NA; v_gene: TRBV6-1; CDR3aa: CASSPGGRAGANVLTF
abundance: NA; v_gene: TRBV5-1; CDR3aa: CASSLGDSYYNEQFF
abundance: NA; v_gene: TRBV20-1; CDR3aa: CSASSLADESEQYF
abundance: medium-sized; v_gene: TRBV29-1; CDR3aa: CSVGLLAASYNEQFF
abundance: medium-sized; v_gene: TRBV4-1; CDR3aa: CASSRAGERNEQFF
abundance: NA; v_gene: TRBV19; CDR3aa: CASSIGAGREQYF
abundance: NA; v_gene: TRBV20-1; CDR3aa: CSARFQANTEAFF
abundance: NA; v_gene: TRBV6-1; CDR3aa: CASSVQEYQPQHF
abundance: NA; v_gene: TRBV6-1; CDR3aa: CASPSGNTIYF
abundance: few; v_gene: TRBV6-1; CDR3aa: CASSEEVWSGGYYEQYF
abundance: NA; v_gene: TRBV27; CDR3aa: CASSLRRAVDEQYF
abundance: large; v_gene: TRBV9; CDR3aa: CASSAVINYGYTF
abundance: NA; v_gene: TRBV6-2/TRBV6-3; CDR3aa: CASSYSFLYGYTF
abundance: NA; v_gene: TRBV6-1; CDR3aa: CASTRSGTGTSETQYF
abundance: NA; v_gene: TRBV2; CDR3aa: CASSPGTGGVNTEAFF
abundance: few; v_gene: TRBV9; CDR3aa: CASSGDRAEAFF
abundance: few; v_gene: TRBV28; CDR3aa: CASRSLAGSEQYF
abundance: few; v_gene: TRBV2; CDR3aa: CASSGGTRRNEKLFF
abundance: few; v_gene: TRBV6-6; CDR3aa: CASSYSGPNYGYTF
abundance: few; v_gene: TRBV12-3/TRBV12-4; CDR3aa: CASSYRGREYEQYF
abundance: few; v_gene: TRBV12-3/TRBV12-4; CDR3aa: CASSFAQGDNEQFF
abundance: few; v_gene: TRBV19; CDR3aa: CASSPQGADGGGYTF
abundance: NA; v_gene: TRBV20-1; CDR3aa: CSATLTGAVYGYTF
abundance: NA; v_gene: TRBV20-1; CDR3aa: CSALDWYEQYF